Below are 24 T cell receptor beta chains sequenced from a single sample in a study of blood T cell repertoires in COVID-19. The data were produced by immunoSEQ multiplex PCR, yet TCRdb's version contains in-frame clones alone and is incomplete. This repertoire shows roughly 54,000 clones, roughly 80% found once; its top ten account for around 2.7%. What was sequenced was peripheral blood. These TCRs come from a man in his forties or fifties with acute or convalescent COVID-19.

This chain uses TRBV6-5 with TRBJ1-6; TRBD1 might be the D (5 bases). The CDR3 loop spans 14 amino acids. CDR1 MNHEY and CDR2 SVGAGI come from the germline V gene. Trimming pared 1 base from V and 9 bases from J, leaving 10 bases between. The CDR3 nucleotides read TGTGCCAGCAGTTACTTTGGGGCAATTTCACCCCTCCACTTT. Translated, it gives CASSYFGAISPLHF.

The rearrangement links TRBV12-5 to TRBJ2-7, with D tentatively TRBD2 (5 bases). Trimming removed 6 bases from V and 6 bases from J, with 12 bases in between. Germline loops: CDR1 LGHNT, CDR2 FRNRAP. The CDR3 contains 12 residues. This chain's CDR3 is CASGKLEAEQYF. Written as DNA, the CDR3 is TGTGCTAGTGGCAAACTAGAAGCCGAGCAGTACTTC.

This chain joins TRBV19 and TRBJ2-3; D remains ambiguous. The germline V gene encodes CDR1 LNHDA and CDR2 SQIVND (reference sequence). Between the trimmed V and J ends, which lost 4 bases and 4 bases, there was a span of 9 bases. The CDR3 is 13 amino acids. The CDR3 nucleotides are TGTGCCAGTAGTACCATAACAGCAGATACGCAGTATTTT. It codes for CASSTITADTQYF.

The V and J genes are TRBV11-2 and TRBJ1-1; perhaps TRBD1 as D (5 bases). Trimming took off 0 bases at V and 3 bases at J, with 8 bases between the two ends. The CDR3 covers 14 residues. CDR1 SGHAT and CDR2 FQNNGV come from the germline V gene. The CDR3 DNA reads as TGTGCCAGCAGCTTAGATCAGGGTGACACTGAAGCTTTCTTT. It encodes CASSLDQGDTEAFF.

This clone has only one observation. The CDR3 loop reads CASSFRAGNEQYF. Written as DNA, the CDR3 is TGTGCCAGTAGTTTCAGGGCAGGGAACGAGCAGTACTTC. The genes are TRBV19 and TRBJ2-7; D might be TRBD1 (5 bases). The V end was cut by 5 bases, the J end by 5 bases, with 13 bases between. The CDR3 runs to 13 residues. Germline loops: CDR1 LNHDA, CDR2 SQIVND (reference sequence).

The rearrangement links TRBV3-1 (or the pseudogene TRBV3-2) to TRBJ1-2; 8 positions agree with TRBD1. Per germline, CDR1 LGHDT and CDR2 YNNKEL (reference sequence). The CDR3 contains 15 residues. V was clipped by 2 bases and J by 8 bases; unmatched bases: 10. CDR3 amino acids: CASSQTVTGEVGYTF. The CDR3 nucleotides read TGTGCCAGCAGCCAAACAGTGACAGGGGAGGTCGGCTACACCTTC.

With respect to this clone: The sample contains more than one DNA sequence encoding this CDR3. The chain uses TRBV5-1 and TRBJ1-5, with TRBD1 as a possible D gene (6 bases). The CDR3 length is 14 residues. The ends were cut back, 4 bases at V and 7 bases at J, with 15 bases in the middle. CDR1 is SGHRS and CDR2 is YFSETQ in the germline V gene. The CDR3: CASSLGGGDQPQHF. The DNA of the CDR3 is TGCGCCAGCAGCCTGGGGGGGGGCGACCAGCCCCAGCATTTT.

This CDR3 is CASSPGQGASTDTQYF. In nucleotides, the CDR3 is TGCGCCAGCAGCCCGGGACAGGGGGCTAGCACAGATACGCAGTATTTT. The chain employs TRBV10-1 and TRBJ2-3; 12 nucleotides agree with TRBD1. The junction had 4 bases not matched to a gene; V was cut back by 6 bases and J by 0 bases. The CDR3 loop spans 16 amino acids. Germline assignment: CDR1 WNHNN and CDR2 SYGVQD (reference sequence).

The V call is TRBV6-5, the J call TRBJ2-5; possibly TRBD1 for D (6 bases). The germline V and J ends were trimmed by 0 bases and 2 bases, with 7 bases remaining between them. The CDR3 covers 14 residues. Germline V gives CDR1 MNHEY, CDR2 SVGAGI. CDR3 sequence (DNA): TGTGCCAGCAGTTACTCGGACAGTCAAGAGACCCAGTACTTC. Translating it yields CASSYSDSQETQYF.

This chain connects TRBV3-1 (or the pseudogene TRBV3-2) to TRBJ1-3; D unclear. The CDR3 runs to 13 residues. V lost 1 base and J lost 1, with 2 bases in between. From germline, CDR1 is LGHDT and CDR2 YNNKEL (reference sequence). In nucleotides, the CDR3 is TGTGCCAGCAGCCAAGCGTCTGGAAACACCATATATTTT. Protein: CASSQASGNTIYF.

The chain joins TRBV28 to TRBJ1-1; D is ambiguous. The V and J ends lost 4 bases and 4 bases respectively, with 10 bases between them. Germline V gene lookup returns CDR1 MDHEN and CDR2 SYDVKM. The CDR3 is 13 amino acids. This CDR3 is CASSSPVVTEAFF. The DNA of the CDR3 is TGTGCCAGCAGTTCCCCGGTGGTCACTGAAGCTTTCTTT.

The chain joins TRBV6-5 to TRBJ1-2, with a tentative D call TRBD1 (6 bases). CDR1 MNHEY and CDR2 SVGAGI come from the germline V gene. Trimming removed 3 bases at V and 4 bases at J, with 9 bases between. The CDR3 sequence is 13 residues long. The CDR3 spells CASSYTQGYGYTF. CDR3 nucleotides: TGTGCCAGCAGTTATACACAGGGCTATGGCTACACCTTC.

The chain joins TRBV7-8 to TRBJ1-2, with D possibly matching TRBD1 (5 bases). Between the trimmed V and J ends, which lost 3 bases and 5 bases, there was a span of 16 bases. The CDR3 contains 15 residues. Germline V gene sequence: CDR1 SGHVS, CDR2 FQNEAQ. CDR3 protein: CASSLEAGDGYGYTF. CDR3 in DNA: TGTGCCAGCAGCTTGGAGGCGGGGGATGGGTATGGCTACACCTTC.

A single count supports this clone. This chain links TRBV7-3 with TRBJ2-5; 11 bases agree with TRBD2. J was trimmed by 5 bases and V by 5 bases; bases with no gene match: 10. This CDR3 is built from 16 residues. Germline CDR1 is SGHTA and CDR2 is FQGTGA. DNA of the CDR3: TGTGCCAGCAGCCCTACTAGCGGGGGACCCCGGGAGACCCAGTACTTC. This sequence encodes CASSPTSGGPRETQYF.

This clone was seen once. The chain carries TRBV19 and TRBJ1-1; 9 bases fit TRBD1. Germline-derived CDR1 and CDR2 are LNHDA and SQIVND (reference sequence). The CDR3 contains 13 residues. With 4 bases clipped from V and 5 bases from J, the junction kept 2 bases outside the gene matches. The CDR3 reads CASSNRGLTEAFF. CDR3 in DNA: TGTGCCAGTAGTAACAGGGGGCTTACTGAAGCTTTCTTT. Full variable domain (outside the CDR3, taken from reference TRBV19 and TRBJ1-1): DGGITQSPKYLFRKEGQNVTLSCEQNLNHDAMYWYRQDPGQGLRLIYYSQIVNDFQKGDIAEGYSVSREKKESFPLTVTSAQKNPTAFYLCASSNRGLTEAFFGQGTRLTVV.

This chain links TRBV7-2 with TRBJ2-7; D ambiguous. Germline V gene sequence: CDR1 SGHTA, CDR2 FQGNSA. The CDR3 extends over 14 amino acids. With 1 base removed from V and 0 bases from J, the gap between germline ends came to 7 bases. The CDR3 DNA reads as TGTGCCAGCAGCTTAGAACAGCACTCCTACGAGCAGTACTTC. This sequence encodes CASSLEQHSYEQYF.

The genes are TRBV6-5 and TRBJ2-7, with 7 bases lining up with TRBD2. This CDR3 has 13 residues. Germline V gene data show CDR1 as MNHEY and CDR2 as SVGAGI. V gave up 6 bases and J gave up 2 bases; unmatched junction bases: 4. For the CDR3, the DNA is TGTGCCAGCAGCCACGGACTAGCCTACGAGCAGTACTTC. Amino acid sequence: CASSHGLAYEQYF.

This chain uses TRBV18 with TRBJ2-2, with a weak D call TRBD2 (5 bases). CDR3 length equals 12 residues. Germline-derived CDR1 and CDR2 are KGHSH and LQKENI. Trimming shortened V by 4 bases and J by 8 bases, and 8 bases separated the two germline ends. CDR3 loop: CASSQSGGELFF. In DNA, the CDR3 is TGTGCCAGCTCACAGAGCGGAGGGGAGCTGTTTTTT.

V gene TRBV3-1 (or the pseudogene TRBV3-2) combines with J gene TRBJ2-7; no definite D call. Germline assignment: CDR1 LGHDT and CDR2 YNNKEL (reference sequence). With 3 bases removed from V and 2 bases from J, the gap between germline ends came to 14 bases. This CDR3 is 15 amino acids long. This CDR3 is CASSHSAVGAYEQYF. The CDR3 DNA sequence: TGTGCCAGCAGCCACTCAGCAGTTGGAGCCTACGAGCAGTACTTC.

This clone showed up just once. The rearrangement uses TRBV2 and TRBJ2-4; no clear D. The CDR3 spans 13 residues. V lost 7 bases and J lost 0, with 7 bases in between. Germline V gives CDR1 SNHLY, CDR2 FYNNEI. Here the CDR3 DNA reads TGTGCCAGCAATCCCCTAGCCAAAAACATTCAGTACTTC. As protein: CASNPLAKNIQYF. Looking up the rest from reference TRBV2 and TRBJ2-4 gives the full variable domain: EPEVTQTPSHQVTQMGQEVILRCVPISNHLYFYWYRQILGQKVEFLVSFYNNEISEKSEIFDDQFSVERPDGSNFTLKIRSTKLEDSAMYFCASNPLAKNIQYFGAGTRLSVL.

CDR3 DNA: TGCGCCAGCAGCCGCCCGACAGGGAGCTACGAGCAGTACTTC. The encoded protein is CASSRPTGSYEQYF. The chain uses TRBV4-1 and TRBJ2-7; 7 nucleotides agree with TRBD1. V gave up 4 bases and J gave up 3 bases; unmatched junction bases: 6. Germline V gives CDR1 MGHRA, CDR2 YSYEKL. The CDR3 extends over 14 amino acids.

The V call is TRBV28, the J call TRBJ2-5; 9 bases line up with TRBD1. There are 15 residues in the CDR3. With V trimmed by 5 bases and J by 4 bases, 8 bases remained unmatched. Germline V lookup: CDR1 MDHEN, CDR2 SYDVKM. CDR3 in amino acids: CASSGTLDRGETQYF. CDR3 DNA: TGTGCCAGCAGTGGCACACTGGACAGGGGAGAGACCCAGTACTTC.

This chain uses TRBV19 with TRBJ1-1, with 9 bases matching TRBD1. The CDR3 covers 15 residues. From germline, CDR1 is LNHDA and CDR2 SQIVND (reference sequence). V lost 5 bases, J lost 5 bases, and 9 bases stayed unmatched. CDR3 nucleotides: TGTGCCAGTAGTCCATCGACAGGGGGGTGGACTGAAGCTTTCTTT. Its protein is CASSPSTGGWTEAFF.

The rearrangement uses TRBV24-1 and TRBJ2-3; tentative D call: TRBD1 (5 bases). V gave up 5 bases and J gave up 2 bases, with 28 bases separating them. This CDR3 contains 20 residues. The germline V gene has CDR1 KGHDR and CDR2 SFDVKD. CDR3 loop: CATSGVLPDIGWADTDTQYF. DNA of the CDR3: TGTGCCACCAGTGGGGTTCTTCCGGACATCGGTTGGGCCGACACAGATACGCAGTATTTT.